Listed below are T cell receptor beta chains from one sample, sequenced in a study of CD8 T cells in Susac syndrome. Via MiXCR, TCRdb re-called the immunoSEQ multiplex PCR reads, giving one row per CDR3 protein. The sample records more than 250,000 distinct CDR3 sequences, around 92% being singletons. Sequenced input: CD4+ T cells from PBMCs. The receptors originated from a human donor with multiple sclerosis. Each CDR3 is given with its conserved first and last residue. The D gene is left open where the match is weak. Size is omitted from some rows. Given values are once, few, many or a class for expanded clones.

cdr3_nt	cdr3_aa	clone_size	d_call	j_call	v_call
TGTGCCAGCAGTTTAGAGCCTAGGTTAACAGGTGTCGAGACCGAGCAGTACTTC	CASSLEPRLTGVETEQYF	NA	NA	TRBJ2-7	TRBV12-3/TRBV12-4
TGTGCCAGCAGCTCTAGGGCCGGGGGGACCGCACATTACGAGCAGTACTTC	CASSSRAGGTAHYEQYF	NA	TRBD2	TRBJ2-7	TRBV7-2
TGTGCCTGGAGCCTAACCCCAAGGGAGGGCACTGAAGCTTTCTTT	CAWSLTPREGTEAFF	once	NA	TRBJ1-1	TRBV30
TGCGCCAGCAGTCAAACCGGGACAGGGGACCATCAGCCCCAGCATTTT	CASSQTGTGDHQPQHF	NA	TRBD1	TRBJ1-5	TRBV23-1
TGTGCCAGCAGCTCTCAGCCCGGGACCCTCACCGGGGAGCTGTTTTTT	CASSSQPGTLTGELFF	NA	NA	TRBJ2-2	TRBV7-3
TGTGCCAGCAGCCGCGTGGGGGCCGGACTGTTTTTT	CASSRVGAGLFF	NA	NA	TRBJ1-4	TRBV7-8
TGTGCCAGCAGTTACTCAGGGGTGGGGACAGATACGCAGTATTTT	CASSYSGVGTDTQYF	NA	NA	TRBJ2-3	TRBV6-5
TGTGCCATCAGTGCGGACAGGGATGATGAAAAACTGTTTTTT	CAISADRDDEKLFF	NA	TRBD1	TRBJ1-4	TRBV10-3
TGTGCCAGCAGTTACCAATATCCCGGGACAGAGAACAAGGCTTTCTTT	CASSYQYPGTENKAFF	NA	TRBD1	TRBJ1-1	TRBV6-2/TRBV6-3
TGTGCCAGCAGCCAAGGACCCACTAGCGTGTACGAGCAGTACTTC	CASSQGPTSVYEQYF	NA	TRBD2	TRBJ2-7	TRBV14
TGCGCCAGCAGCACCCCAGGACATTCCGGCGGCTACACCTTC	CASSTPGHSGGYTF	NA	NA	TRBJ1-2	TRBV5-1
TGTGCCGGGAGGACAGAAACGGGCTATGGCTACACCTTC	CAGRTETGYGYTF	NA	NA	TRBJ1-2	TRBV6-6
TGTGCCAGCAGTGGAACCAATCAGCCCCAGCATTTT	CASSGTNQPQHF	NA	NA	TRBJ1-5	TRBV25-1
TGTGCCAGCAGTTCGGACAGGGGGCGCTTCCCTTACAATCAGCCCCAGCATTTT	CASSSDRGRFPYNQPQHF	NA	TRBD1	TRBJ1-5	TRBV28
TGTGCCAGTAGTATCCAGGCAACAGCCTACGAGCAGTACTTC	CASSIQATAYEQYF	NA	NA	TRBJ2-7	TRBV19
TGCAGTGCCGCACTAGCGGGAGTCCCCCGTTCCTACGAGCAGTACTTC	CSAALAGVPRSYEQYF	NA	TRBD2	TRBJ2-7	TRBV20-1
TGTGCCAGCAGCCAAGTTTGGGGGGCGCATGGCTACACCTTC	CASSQVWGAHGYTF	NA	NA	TRBJ1-2	TRBV3-1
TGTGCCAGTAGTAGGGGACAGTACTACAATGAGCAGTTCTTC	CASSRGQYYNEQFF	NA	TRBD1	TRBJ2-1	TRBV19
TGTGCCAGCAGCCCCTCCGGGGTGGTAGATACGCAGTATTTT	CASSPSGVVDTQYF	NA	NA	TRBJ2-3	TRBV7-2
TGTGCTAGTGGCCTCGCCCGGACTAGCGGTTACAATGAGCAGTTCTTC	CASGLARTSGYNEQFF	NA	TRBD2	TRBJ2-1	TRBV12-5
TGTGCCAGCAGCTTAGAAGCTGGACTAGCGGGGAGCACAGATACGCAGTATTTT	CASSLEAGLAGSTDTQYF	NA	TRBD2	TRBJ2-3	TRBV7-9
TGTGCCAGCAGCTTATCCCACGCCTACTCCTACGAGCAGTACTTC	CASSLSHAYSYEQYF	NA	NA	TRBJ2-7	TRBV7-6
TGTGCCAGCTCACCACTCCCAAGGACCCCCACTGAAGCTTTCTTT	CASSPLPRTPTEAFF	once	NA	TRBJ1-1	TRBV18
TGTGCCAGCAGCACGGGCAGGGGCCAGCCCCAGCATTTT	CASSTGRGQPQHF	NA	NA	TRBJ1-5	TRBV6-2/TRBV6-3
TGCAGCGTTGGGAGGGATAGGGATGAGCAGTTCTTC	CSVGRDRDEQFF	NA	NA	TRBJ2-1	TRBV29-1
TGCGCCAGCAGCCCCCTCATCGGGGACAGGGGCCACGAGCAGTACTTC	CASSPLIGDRGHEQYF	NA	TRBD1	TRBJ2-7	TRBV5-1
TGTGCCAGCAGCCAAACCCGAGGGGAGACCCAGTACTTC	CASSQTRGETQYF	NA	NA	TRBJ2-5	TRBV4-2
TGTGCCAGCAGCGTAGGGGCCGGGGCCCCGTACCAAGAGACCCAGTACTTC	CASSVGAGAPYQETQYF	NA	NA	TRBJ2-5	TRBV9
TGTGCCAGCAGGGGGGAAAGGACAACGCTATTCCCCTACACCTTC	CASRGERTTLFPYTF	NA	NA	TRBJ1-2	TRBV2
TGTGCCAGCAGCCATGCCCCCTCGGGCGAGCAGTACTTC	CASSHAPSGEQYF	NA	NA	TRBJ2-7	TRBV14
TGCGCCAGCAGCTTGGAGGGTACTACAGGCGATACGCAGTATTTT	CASSLEGTTGDTQYF	few	NA	TRBJ2-3	TRBV5-1
TGTGCCAGCAGCCCGGGCCTAGCGGGAGAGGCAGATACGCAGTATTTT	CASSPGLAGEADTQYF	once	TRBD2	TRBJ2-3	TRBV3-1
TGCAGCGTTGTGGGAGGGGGCAATCAGCCCCAGCATTTT	CSVVGGGNQPQHF	NA	NA	TRBJ1-5	TRBV29-1
TGCAGCGTTGAAATCTCCGGGGGCGGCACTGAAGCTTTCTTT	CSVEISGGGTEAFF	NA	NA	TRBJ1-1	TRBV29-1
TGTGCCAGCAGCCAAGTGGCGGGGGCGGTGAACACTGAAGCTTTCTTT	CASSQVAGAVNTEAFF	NA	NA	TRBJ1-1	TRBV4-2
TGTGCCAGCTCACCCGACACGAATCAGCCCCAGCATTTT	CASSPDTNQPQHF	NA	NA	TRBJ1-5	TRBV18
TGTGCCAGCAGCCAGAGCGTGGGCGGGAGATCCTACAATGAGCAGTTCTTC	CASSQSVGGRSYNEQFF	NA	TRBD2	TRBJ2-1	TRBV4-2
TGTGCCAGTAGTATAGAAGGGGCGCGGGAGACCCAGTACTTC	CASSIEGARETQYF	NA	NA	TRBJ2-5	TRBV19
TGCAGTGCTAGCGAGTCAAGCGGGAATCAGCCCCAGCATTTT	CSASESSGNQPQHF	NA	NA	TRBJ1-5	TRBV20-1
TGCGCCAGCGGCCGGGACACCGGGGTGTGGGAGCAGTTCTTC	CASGRDTGVWEQFF	NA	NA	TRBJ2-1	TRBV5-1
TGTGCCAGATCCCGGGGGGCTACCTACGAGCAGTACTTC	CARSRGATYEQYF	NA	NA	TRBJ2-7	TRBV2
TGCGCCAGCAGCTTGCATCACGCGGGAAACTACGAGCAGTACTTC	CASSLHHAGNYEQYF	NA	NA	TRBJ2-7	TRBV5-1
TGTGCCAGCAGCTTAGGGAGGGGCCGAAACAATGAGCAGTTCTTC	CASSLGRGRNNEQFF	NA	TRBD2	TRBJ2-1	TRBV7-3
TGTGCTAGTGGTTTGCCCCAGGGGGTTGGCTACACCTTC	CASGLPQGVGYTF	NA	TRBD1	TRBJ1-2	TRBV12-5